This record looks at one T cell receptor (beta chain) sequence and its context. The data derive from a study of blood T cell repertoires in COVID-19. Only in-frame clones appear in the TCRdb table, and some are missing; sequencing was by immunoSEQ multiplex PCR. The sample yields just over 650,000 clones, more than 80% seen once. The sequencing input was peripheral blood. The sequence came from a woman younger than 35 with acute or convalescent COVID-19.

The CDR3 region has the DNA TGTGCCAGCAGCCACGCGGGGGCTGGGGGCTATGGCTACACCTTC. The encoded protein is CASSHAGAGGYGYTF. The chain carries TRBV3-1 (or the pseudogene TRBV3-2) and TRBJ1-2, with a tentative D call TRBD1 (6 bases). The length of the CDR3 is 15 residues. Germline V CDR1 and CDR2: LGHDT, YNNKEL (reference sequence). The V end lost 3 bases, the J end lost 4 bases, and 15 bases lay between the germline ends.